The present TCR beta chain was sequenced within a study of CD8 T cells in Susac syndrome. Controls were healthy donors (matched for age and sex). An amount of RNA that ranged from roughly 0.5 to 1 ug was reverse transcribed with random hexamers. TCR beta CDR3 was amplified by immunoSEQ covering 54 Vbeta and 13 Jbeta. TCRdb analysed the immunoSEQ multiplex PCR reads with MiXCR anew, one entry per CDR3 protein. The table has around 150,000 distinct CDR3 sequences, about 94% seen once. This TCR derives from a human donor in good health. Sequenced material: CD8+ T cells from PBMCs.

CDR3: CASSYTGHQGEQYF. CDR3 in DNA: TGTGCCAGCAGTTACACCGGACACCAAGGGGAGCAGTACTTC. The chain couples TRBV6-5 to TRBJ2-7; weak D call: TRBD1 (5 bases). CDR1 and CDR2 (germline): MNHEY, SVGAGI. The length of the CDR3 is 14 residues. V was pared by 2 bases and J by 7 bases, with 15 bases between.